This TCR beta chain was identified during a study of beta chain features in type 1 diabetes. Study summary: The patient and healthy donor groups were comparable for age, gender and cell yields. Across the samples, roughly 98,000,000 sorted cells were examined in total. The study, taken as a whole, reports: More deletions and fewer insertions at VDJ junctions were found in patients with type 1 diabetes. People with Type 1 diabetes carried modestly yet significantly shorter TCRB CDR3s in all four CD4+ subsets.

Trimming took 3 bases from V and 4 from J, leaving 14 bases between them. The CDR3 is 15 amino acids. The germline CDR1 and CDR2 sequences are KGHSH and LQKENI. This clone occurred a few times. Its antigen is as yet unknown. cDNA synthesis used the whole RNA isolate, giving expressed TCRB sequences. Clones were read by immunoSEQ multiplex PCR, and TCRdb kept only the in-frame ones, dropping some. The sample has about 300,000 clones, 13% seen once. Sequencing used naive CD4+ T cells from blood. The chain has TRBV18 and TRBJ2-3; maybe TRBD2 (5 bases). This receptor was taken from a woman under 30 with type 1 diabetes. DNA of the CDR3: TGTGCCAGCTCACCGACCGCCCTCGGGGCAGATACGCAGTATTTT. This codes for CASSPTALGADTQYF.